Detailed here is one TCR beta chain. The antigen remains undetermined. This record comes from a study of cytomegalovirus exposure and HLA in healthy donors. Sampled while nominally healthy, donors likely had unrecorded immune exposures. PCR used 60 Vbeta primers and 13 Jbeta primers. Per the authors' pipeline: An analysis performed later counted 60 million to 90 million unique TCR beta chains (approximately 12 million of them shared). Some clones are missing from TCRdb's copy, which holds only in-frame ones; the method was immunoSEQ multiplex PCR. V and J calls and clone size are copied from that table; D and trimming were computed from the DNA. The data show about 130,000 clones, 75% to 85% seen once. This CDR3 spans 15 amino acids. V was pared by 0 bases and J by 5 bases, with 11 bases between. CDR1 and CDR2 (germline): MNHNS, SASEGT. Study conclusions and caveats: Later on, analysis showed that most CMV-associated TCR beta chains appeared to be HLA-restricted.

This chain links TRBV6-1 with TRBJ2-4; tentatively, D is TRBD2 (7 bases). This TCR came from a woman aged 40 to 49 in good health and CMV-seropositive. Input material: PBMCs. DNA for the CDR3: TGTGCCAGCAGTGAAGCGTGGGGGGGCCAAAACATTCAGTACTTC. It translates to CASSEAWGGQNIQYF.